This paragraph reports one TCR beta chain. V was clipped by 1 base and J by 7 bases, with 17 bases between them. The CDR3 runs 16 residues. Looked up from germline, CDR1 is SGHTA and CDR2 is FQGNSA. This sample was taken from a study of OX40 agonist ivuxolimab in advanced cancers. Assay: immunoSEQ multiplex PCR; the TCRdb copy retains only in-frame clones and omits some. The sample has around 30,000 clones; 82% are singletons. The sample here was CD4+ or CD8+ T cells sorted from blood, taken in a trial of the OX40 agonist ivuxolimab. This clonotype originated in an adult with an advanced solid tumor such as melanoma, head and neck, liver or kidney cancer. The chain is built from TRBV7-2 and TRBJ2-1; D might be TRBD2 (5 bases). The CDR3 nucleotides read TGTGCCAGCAGCTTAGGCGGACTGGGGAGAAAGAATGAGCAGTTCTTC. Its protein is CASSLGGLGRKNEQFF.